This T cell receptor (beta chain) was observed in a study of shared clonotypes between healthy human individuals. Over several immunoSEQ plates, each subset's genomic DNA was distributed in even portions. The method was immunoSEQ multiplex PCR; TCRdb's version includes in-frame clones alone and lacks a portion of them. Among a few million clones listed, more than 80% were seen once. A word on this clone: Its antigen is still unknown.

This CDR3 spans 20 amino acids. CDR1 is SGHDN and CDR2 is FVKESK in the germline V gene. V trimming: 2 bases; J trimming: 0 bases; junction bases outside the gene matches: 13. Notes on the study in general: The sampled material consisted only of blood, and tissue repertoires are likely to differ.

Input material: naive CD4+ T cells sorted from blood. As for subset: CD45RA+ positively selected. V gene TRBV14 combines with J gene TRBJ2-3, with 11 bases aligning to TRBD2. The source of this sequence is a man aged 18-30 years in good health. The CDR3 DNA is TGTGCCAGCAGCCAATTCCCCACTAGCGGGGGACTTTCTAGCACAGATACGCAGTATTTT. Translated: CASSQFPTSGGLSSTDTQYF. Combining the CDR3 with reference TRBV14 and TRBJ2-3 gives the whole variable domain EAGVTQFPSHSVIEKGQTVTLRCDPISGHDNLYWYRRVMGKEIKFLLHFVKESKQDESGMPNNRFLAERTGGTYSTLKVQPAELEDSGVYFCASSQFPTSGGLSSTDTQYFGPGTRLTVL.